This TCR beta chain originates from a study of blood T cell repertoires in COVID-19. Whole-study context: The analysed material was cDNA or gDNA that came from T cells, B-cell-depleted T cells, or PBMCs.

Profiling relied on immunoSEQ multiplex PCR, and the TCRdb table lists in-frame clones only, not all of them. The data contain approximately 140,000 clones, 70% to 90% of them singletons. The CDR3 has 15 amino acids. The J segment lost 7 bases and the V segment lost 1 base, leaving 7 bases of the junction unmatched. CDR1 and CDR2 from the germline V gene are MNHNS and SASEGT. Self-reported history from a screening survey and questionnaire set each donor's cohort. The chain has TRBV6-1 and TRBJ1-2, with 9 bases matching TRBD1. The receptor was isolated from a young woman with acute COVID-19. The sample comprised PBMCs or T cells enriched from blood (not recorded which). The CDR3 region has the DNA TGTGCCAGCAGTGAAGGGACAGGGGCTTTGGGTGGCTACACCTTC. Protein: CASSEGTGALGGYTF.